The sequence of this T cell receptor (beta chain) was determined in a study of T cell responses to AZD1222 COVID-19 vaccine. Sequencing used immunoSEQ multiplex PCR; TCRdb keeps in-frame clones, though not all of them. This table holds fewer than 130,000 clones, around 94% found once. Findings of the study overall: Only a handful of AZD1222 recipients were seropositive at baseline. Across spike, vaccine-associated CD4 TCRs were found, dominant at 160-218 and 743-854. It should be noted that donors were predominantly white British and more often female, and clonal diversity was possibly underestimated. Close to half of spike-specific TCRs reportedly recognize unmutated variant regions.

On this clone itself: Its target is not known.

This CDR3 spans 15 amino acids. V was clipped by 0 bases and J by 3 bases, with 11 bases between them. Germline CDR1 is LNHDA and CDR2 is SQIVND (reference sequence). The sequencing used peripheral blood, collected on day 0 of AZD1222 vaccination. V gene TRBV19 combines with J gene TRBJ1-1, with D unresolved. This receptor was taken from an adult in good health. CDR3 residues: CASSIDAAVDTEAFF. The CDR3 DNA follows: TGTGCCAGTAGTATAGATGCAGCGGTGGACACTGAAGCTTTCTTT.